These 11 T cell receptor beta chains share one sample of origin, sequenced in a study of T cells in Graves' hyperthyroidism and ophthalmopathy. Amplification targeted TCR beta CDR3 regions from RNA transcripts. The HTBI set primed first-round TCR CDR3 RT-PCR. MiXCR, applied by TCRdb to the multiplex PCR reads, yields one record per CDR3 protein. Here the sample spans approximately 870,000 distinct CDR3 sequences, 38% being singletons. Sequenced input: blood. These receptors originate from a man between 18 and 29 years old with Graves' hyperthyroidism.

The count of this clonotype is one. The chain joins TRBV2 to TRBJ1-1; the match to TRBD1 covers 8 bases. The CDR3 covers 14 residues. Germline CDR1 and CDR2: SNHLY and FYNNEI. V shed 7 bases, J shed 6 bases, and the junction held 10 bases outside the gene matches. DNA for the CDR3: TGTGCCAGCAATTCGGAACAGGGGGGGGCTGAAGCTTTCTTT. This sequence encodes CASNSEQGGAEAFF.

Comment on this clonotype: Likely a read error: the CDR3 ends without its conserved phenylalanine or tryptophan. The genes are TRBV4-1 and TRBJ1-1; D is possibly TRBD1 (6 bases). The germline gives CDR1 MGHRA, CDR2 YSYEKL. V was cut by 2 bases and J by 2 bases, with 9 bases left in between. The CDR3 has 14 residues. DNA of the CDR3: TGCGCCAGCAGCCAAACAGGGACTAACACTGAAGCTTTCCTT. This gives the protein CASSQTGTNTEAFL.

Many counts were recorded for this clonotype. This chain uses TRBV6-5 with TRBJ2-7, with TRBD1 as a possible D gene (6 bases). The germline V gene encodes CDR1 MNHEY and CDR2 SVGAGI. The germline V and J ends were trimmed by 0 bases and 7 bases, with 7 bases remaining between them. The CDR3 is made up of 12 amino acids. CDR3 DNA: TGTGCCAGCAGTTACTCAGGGGGTGAGCAGTACTTC. Protein product: CASSYSGGEQYF.

V usage is TRBV12-3 or TRBV12-4 and J usage is TRBJ1-5; possibly TRBD1 for D (5 bases). The CDR3 sequence is 15 residues long. V was trimmed by 7 bases and J by 3 bases, leaving 16 bases between them. The CDR3 is CASTPLDRFNQPQHF. CDR3 DNA: TGTGCCAGCACCCCCCTCGACAGATTCAATCAGCCCCAGCATTTT.

The chain joins TRBV30 to TRBJ1-3; D is undetermined. CDR3 size: 12 residues. V was shortened by 2 bases and J by 4 bases, with 6 bases between the two germline ends. Germline CDR1 and CDR2: GTSNPN and SVGIG (reference sequence). The CDR3 region is CAWSTAGNTIYF. As DNA, the CDR3 is TGTGCCTGGAGTACGGCAGGAAACACCATATATTTT.

To note about this clonotype: A read error may explain this, as a much larger clone is one base away. This chain connects TRBV10-3 to TRBJ1-1, with D hard to call. Germline assignment: CDR1 ENHRY and CDR2 SYGVKD. The CDR3 is 13 residues long. CDR3 region: CAISESSKTEALF. The CDR3 DNA is TGTGCCATCAGTGAGTCGTCGAAGACTGAAGCTCTCTTT.

The chain couples TRBV20-1 to TRBJ1-4; 10 bases are a match to TRBD1. The CDR3 totals 15 residues. The germline V gene encodes CDR1 DFQATT and CDR2 SNEGSKA (reference sequence). After removal of 4 bases from V and 7 bases from J, the junction contained 9 bases not matched to a gene. CDR3 region: CSATQGGTGVEKLFF. The DNA of the CDR3 is TGCAGTGCTACACAGGGAGGGACAGGGGTTGAAAAACTGTTTTTT.

The chain couples TRBV5-1 to TRBJ1-4; no firm D call. The ends were cut back, 4 bases at V and 8 bases at J, with 15 bases in the middle. The CDR3 is 14 residues long. The germline V gene has CDR1 SGHRS and CDR2 YFSETQ. The CDR3: CASSLTSGREKLFF. For the CDR3, the DNA is TGCGCCAGCAGCCTAACTAGCGGCCGGGAAAAACTGTTTTTT.

The chain uses TRBV4-1 and TRBJ2-7; a possible D gene is TRBD1 (6 bases). Germline values: CDR1 MGHRA, CDR2 YSYEKL. V lost 3 bases to trimming and J lost 4 bases, with 13 bases between them. This CDR3 has 14 residues. CDR3 DNA sequence: TGCGCCAGCAGCCAGGGCAGGGGATTGTACGAGCAGTACTTC. Translated, it gives CASSQGRGLYEQYF.

The J gene is TRBJ1-2, the V gene TRBV5-6, with 8 positions matching TRBD1. The V gene end was trimmed by 3 bases and the J gene end by 8 bases; junction bases not matched to a gene: 6. CDR3 length: 13 amino acids. Germline-derived CDR1 and CDR2 are SGHDT and YYEEEE. The DNA of the CDR3 is TGTGCCAGCAGCTCGGACAGGGAATGGGGCTACACCTTC. Translated, it gives CASSSDREWGYTF.

In this sample, this clonotype turned up once. The chain is built from TRBV29-1 and TRBJ1-1; no clear D gene. The germline gives CDR1 SQVTM, CDR2 ANQGSEA. Trimming pared 4 bases from V and 8 bases from J, leaving 11 bases between. This CDR3 region has 11 residues. The CDR3 loop reads CSVGGEGEAFF. In nucleotides, the CDR3 is TGCAGCGTTGGCGGGGAGGGAGAAGCTTTCTTT.